The TCR beta chain described here comes from a study of T cells in localized non-small cell lung cancer. Study conclusions and caveats: One tumor region alone was sequenced, and heterogeneity therefore remains possible. The highest T cell clonality was in uninvolved adjacent lung, above tumor. Appearances in adjacent lung were noted for a median roughly 50 of the top 100 tumor clones.

The germline V and J ends were trimmed by 0 bases and 5 bases, with 15 bases remaining between them. The CDR3 length is 16 residues. Per germline, CDR1 SGHDT and CDR2 YYEEEE. Data came from immunoSEQ multiplex PCR; TCRdb stores just in-frame clones and leaves some out. Of about 52,000 clones in the sample, 60% to 85% were seen once. Remarks on this clone: Its antigen remains unidentified.

This clonotype originated in a woman between 35 and 70 years old with stage II lung adenocarcinoma. The chain links TRBV5-6 to TRBJ1-5, with TRBD1 as a possible D gene (5 bases). The sequencing used PBMCs, collected before any cancer treatment. Here the CDR3 reads CASSLGSGHVDQPQHF. For the CDR3, the DNA is TGTGCCAGCAGCTTGGGGTCAGGGCATGTGGATCAGCCCCAGCATTTT.